The 15 T cell receptor beta chains in this list originate from one sample, sequenced in a study of cytomegalovirus exposure and HLA in healthy donors. The PCR ran on 60 Vbeta and 13 Jbeta primers. The table came from immunoSEQ multiplex PCR; TCRdb's copy has only in-frame clones and leaves some out. The repertoire includes nearly 200,000 clones, approximately 78% of them detected once, and around 6% sits in the top ten. What was sequenced was PBMCs. Receptors originate from a woman in her forties or fifties in good health and CMV-seropositive.

This chain joins TRBV11-1 and TRBJ1-2; D may be TRBD1 (6 bases). V lost 5 bases, J lost 5 bases, and 9 bases lay in between. Per germline, CDR1 SGHAT and CDR2 FQDESV (reference sequence). The CDR3 runs 12 residues. CDR3 sequence (DNA): TGTGCCAGCAGCCCCCAGGGGTATGGCTACACCTTC. Its translation: CASSPQGYGYTF. The full variable domain, its missing parts supplied by reference TRBV11-1 and TRBJ1-2, is EAEVAQSPRYKITEKSQAVAFWCDPISGHATLYWYRQILGQGPELLVQFQDESVVDDSQLPKDRFSAERLKGVDSTLKIQPAELGDSAMYLCASSPQGYGYTFGSGTRLTVV.

The V call is TRBV11-2, the J call TRBJ2-3; D gene unclear. Trimming took off 5 bases at V and 3 bases at J, with 12 bases between the two ends. This CDR3 is built from 14 residues. Per the germline V gene, CDR1 is SGHAT and CDR2 is FQNNGV. The CDR3 sequence: CASSTQLGTDTQYF. DNA for the CDR3: TGTGCCAGCAGCACCCAGCTAGGAACAGATACGCAGTATTTT.

The V gene is TRBV27, the J gene TRBJ1-2; D is unresolved. The CDR3 runs 14 residues. Germline lookup yields CDR1 MNHEY and CDR2 SMNVEV (reference sequence). With 6 bases removed from V and 1 base from J, the gap between germline ends came to 12 bases. CDR3 sequence (DNA): TGTGCCAGCAGCCCCGCGGGGTTTAACTATGGCTACACCTTC. It translates to CASSPAGFNYGYTF.

The V gene is TRBV7-2, the J gene TRBJ2-1, with D tentatively TRBD1 (6 bases). The CDR3 is made up of 15 amino acids. The germline V gene encodes CDR1 SGHTA and CDR2 FQGNSA. The V end was cut by 6 bases, the J end by 2 bases, with 14 bases between. DNA of the CDR3: TGTGCCAGCAGTCTACAGGGTGGGGCCTACAATGAGCAGTTCTTC. Protein: CASSLQGGAYNEQFF.

J is TRBJ2-1 and V is TRBV7-2; 8 nucleotides line up with TRBD1. Losses at the gene ends were 4 bases for V and 8 bases for J; bases not matched to a gene: 7. The V gene's germline CDR1 is SGHTA and CDR2 FQGNSA. The CDR3 consists of 14 residues. CDR3 nucleotide sequence: TGTGCCAGCAGCTCAAGGACAGGGCAGGATGAGCAGTTCTTC. Its protein is CASSSRTGQDEQFF.

This clone was picked up one time. The V gene is TRBV6-6, the J gene TRBJ2-5, with 10 nucleotides matching TRBD2. The CDR3 totals 15 residues. The V segment lost 1 base and the J segment 4 bases; nucleotides outside the gene matches: 3. Germline V lookup: CDR1 MNHNY, CDR2 SVGAGI (reference sequence). CDR3 sequence reads: CASSYLAGGRETQYF. CDR3 coding DNA: TGTGCCAGCAGTTACTTAGCGGGGGGACGAGAGACCCAGTACTTC.

The chain joins TRBV28 to TRBJ1-3; a weak D match, TRBD1 (5 bases). Deletions cut 3 bases from V and 3 bases from J, with 15 bases between. The CDR3 extends over 16 amino acids. In germline, CDR1 is MDHEN, CDR2 SYDVKM. CDR3 protein: CASSFLSGAFGNTIYF. The CDR3 DNA reads as TGTGCCAGCAGTTTTCTAAGCGGGGCCTTTGGAAACACCATATATTTT.

The rearrangement uses TRBV7-9 and TRBJ2-1; no clear D. Trimming removed 0 bases from V and 4 bases from J, with 4 bases in between. The CDR3 is 13 amino acids. Germline V gene sequence: CDR1 SEHNR, CDR2 FQNEAQ (reference sequence). CDR3 nucleotide sequence: TGTGCCAGCAGCTTAGCCCTATACAATGAGCAGTTCTTC. Protein sequence: CASSLALYNEQFF.

The chain recombines TRBV6-5 with TRBJ1-4; D unclear. V was trimmed by 10 bases and J by 8 bases, leaving 14 bases between them. The CDR3 covers 12 residues. Germline CDR1 is MNHEY and CDR2 is SVGAGI. In nucleotides, the CDR3 is TGTGCCACCCAGGACTGGGAAGAAAAACTGTTTTTT. It encodes CATQDWEEKLFF.

The V gene is TRBV11-3, the J gene TRBJ1-1, with 11 bases aligning to TRBD1. This CDR3 is built from 16 residues. Germline V gene data show CDR1 as SGHNT and CDR2 as YENEEA. The ends lost 6 bases at V and 4 bases at J; junction bases unmatched: 10. CDR3 sequence reads: CASSLSGTGGFTEAFF. CDR3 sequence (DNA): TGTGCCAGCAGTTTATCCGGGACAGGGGGATTCACTGAAGCTTTCTTT.

This clone occurred a few times. This sequence joins TRBV5-1 and TRBJ2-7; TRBD1 agrees at 9 bases. V lost 4 bases and J lost 1; bases outside the gene matches: 6. The germline V gene encodes CDR1 SGHRS and CDR2 YFSETQ. The CDR3 consists of 15 residues. CDR3 sequence (DNA): TGCGCCAGCAGCCCCCAGGGGACAGGGTCCTACGAGCAGTACTTC. It codes for CASSPQGTGSYEQYF.

The chain couples TRBV5-1 to TRBJ2-1, with 7 positions matching TRBD2. Germline loops: CDR1 SGHRS, CDR2 YFSETQ. Unmatched junction bases numbered 5, after V lost 4 bases and J lost 7 bases. This CDR3 spans 13 amino acids. The CDR3 nucleotides are TGCGCCAGCAGCGGGACTACCGGGAATGAGCAGTTCTTC. The encoded protein is CASSGTTGNEQFF.

This clone was detected a few times. The same CDR3 also results from other DNA sequences found in this sample. This chain uses TRBV5-1 with TRBJ1-1; 8 bases are shared with TRBD1. The CDR3 covers 13 residues. The V gene end was trimmed by 4 bases and the J gene end by 4 bases; junction bases not matched to a gene: 3. Per germline, CDR1 SGHRS and CDR2 YFSETQ. CDR3 residues: CASSSTGGTEAFF. Here the CDR3 DNA reads TGCGCCAGCAGCAGTACAGGGGGCACTGAAGCTTTCTTT.

This chain uses TRBV5-1 with TRBJ1-5; D might be TRBD1 (5 bases). The length of the CDR3 is 15 residues. Germline V gene sequence: CDR1 SGHRS, CDR2 YFSETQ. Trimming cost V 1 base and J 2 bases, with 10 bases left between them. This CDR3 is CASSLIDSRNQPQHF. The CDR3 DNA is TGCGCCAGCAGCTTGATCGACAGCCGCAATCAGCCCCAGCATTTT.

The V call is TRBV5-8, the J call TRBJ2-7; tentative D call: TRBD2 (5 bases). V was shortened by 1 base and J by 5 bases, with 13 bases between the two germline ends. The germline V gene encodes CDR1 SGHTS and CDR2 YDEGEE. The CDR3 runs to 14 residues. DNA for the CDR3: TGTGCCAGCAGCTTGCGGACCCCGGGGAACGAGCAGTACTTC. Translation: CASSLRTPGNEQYF.